This entry features one T cell receptor (beta chain) sequence. These data come from a study of T cells expressing NK-cell markers. For each CDR3 protein, TCRdb gives one entry from its re-call of the 5' RACE reads, without DNA. The sample has about 460,000 distinct CDR3 sequences, and its top ten clones hold almost 1.5%. This CDR3 is 14 amino acids long. CDR1 and CDR2 (germline): SGHRS, YFSETQ. This chain joins TRBV5-1 and TRBJ1-1. Sequenced: blood T cells: a sorted CD56 or NKG2C T cell subset, CD4+ or CD8+ T cells, or bulk PBMC T cells (not recorded which). This clonotype was obtained from a woman between 50 and 59 years old in good health. The CDR3 protein is CASSLELAGTEAFF.